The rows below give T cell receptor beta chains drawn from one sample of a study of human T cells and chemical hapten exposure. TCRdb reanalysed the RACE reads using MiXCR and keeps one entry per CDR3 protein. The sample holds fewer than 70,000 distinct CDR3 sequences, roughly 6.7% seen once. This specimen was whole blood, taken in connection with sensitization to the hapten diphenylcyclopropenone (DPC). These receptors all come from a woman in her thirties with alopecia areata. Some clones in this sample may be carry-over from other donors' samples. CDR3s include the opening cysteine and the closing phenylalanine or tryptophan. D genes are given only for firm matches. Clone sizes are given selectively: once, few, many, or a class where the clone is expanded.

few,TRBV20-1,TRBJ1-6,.,TGCAGTGCTAGAGATCTTACTAAGGTCGCCTATAATTCACCCCTCCACTTT,CSARDLTKVAYNSPLHF
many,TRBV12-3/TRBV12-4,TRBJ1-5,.,TGTGCCAGCAGTTTAAGGGGATCCATGCCCCAGCATTTT,CASSLRGSMPQHF
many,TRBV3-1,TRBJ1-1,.,TGTGCCAGCAGCCAAGATAGTCGGCCCACTGAAGCTTTCTTT,CASSQDSRPTEAFF
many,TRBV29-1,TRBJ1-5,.,TGCAGCGTTGGAGAGAATAGCAATCAGCCCCAGCATTTT,CSVGENSNQPQHF
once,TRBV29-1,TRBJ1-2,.,TGCAGCGTTGAAGAGGGGGGGCCTAACTATGGCTACACCTTC,CSVEEGGPNYGYTF
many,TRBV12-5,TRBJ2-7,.,TGTGCTAGTGGTTTGGGAGCTACCTACGAGCAGTACTTC,CASGLGATYEQYF
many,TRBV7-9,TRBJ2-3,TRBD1,TGTGCCAGCAGCTTTGGACAGGATCGGCAGTATTTT,CASSFGQDRQYF
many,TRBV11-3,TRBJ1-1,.,TGTGCCAGCAGCTTAACAGTGTTTACGAACACTGAAGCTTTCTTT,CASSLTVFTNTEAFF
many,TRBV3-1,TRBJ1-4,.,TGTGCCAGCAGCCGACAGGACCCAACTAATGAAAAACTGTTTTTT,CASSRQDPTNEKLFF
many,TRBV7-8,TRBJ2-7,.,TGTGCCAGCAGCTTATTCCAGGGTCCCAGCCGCGAGCAGTACTTC,CASSLFQGPSREQYF
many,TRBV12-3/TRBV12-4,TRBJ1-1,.,TGTGCCAGCAATTTCCCGACAGTGAACACTGAAGCTTTCTTT,CASNFPTVNTEAFF
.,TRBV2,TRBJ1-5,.,TGTGCCAGCAGGCCCTTCGGTCAGCCCCAGCATTTT,CASRPFGQPQHF
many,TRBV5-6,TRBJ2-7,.,TGTGCCAGCAGCTTGGATCTTGGAGGGATCCACGAGCAGTACTTC,CASSLDLGGIHEQYF
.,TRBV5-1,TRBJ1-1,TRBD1,TGCGCCAGCAGCCAGGGGGCAAAGAACACTGAAGCTTTCTTT,CASSQGAKNTEAFF